Below are 27 T cell receptor beta chains sequenced from a single sample in a study of blood T cell repertoires in COVID-19. TCRdb's copy holds only in-frame clones and misses some; the assay was immunoSEQ multiplex PCR. Of about 87,000 clones in the sample, around 86% were seen once. The material sequenced was peripheral blood. These receptors all stem from a woman in her 70s with acute or convalescent COVID-19.

The chain joins TRBV5-1 to TRBJ1-2, with TRBD1 as a possible D gene (5 bases). Deletions cut 5 bases from V and 3 bases from J, with 8 bases between. The CDR3 has 12 residues. From germline, CDR1 is SGHRS and CDR2 YFSETQ. The CDR3 loop reads CASRGGDYGYTF. The CDR3 nucleotides read TGCGCCAGCAGGGGGGGAGACTATGGCTACACCTTC.

The rearrangement joins TRBV18 to TRBJ1-2, with a weak D call TRBD1 (5 bases). The CDR3 extends over 13 amino acids. The ends were cut back, 8 bases at V and 8 bases at J, with 18 bases in the middle. Germline CDR1 KGHSH, CDR2 LQKENI. The CDR3 spells CASGGTEVLGYTF. CDR3 nucleotides: TGTGCCAGCGGCGGGACTGAAGTTTTAGGCTACACCTTC.

This clone appeared a few times. V is TRBV2 and J is TRBJ2-3; D perhaps matches TRBD1 (5 bases). This CDR3 is built from 13 residues. Deletions cut 6 bases from V and 4 bases from J, with 11 bases between. Germline-derived CDR1 and CDR2 are SNHLY and FYNNEI. CDR3 sequence reads: CASRRKGSDTQYF. DNA for the CDR3: TGTGCCAGCAGAAGAAAGGGGTCAGATACGCAGTATTTT.

This clone was detected once. This chain links TRBV29-1 with TRBJ1-1, with TRBD1 matching 7 bases. Per the germline V gene, CDR1 is SQVTM and CDR2 is ANQGSEA. The trim removed 5 bases at V and 11 bases at J, leaving 8 bases unmatched. The length of the CDR3 is 11 residues. CDR3 sequence: CSVLTGTDAFF. In nucleotides, the CDR3 is TGCAGCGTTTTGACAGGGACAGACGCTTTCTTT.

The rearrangement links TRBV6-5 to TRBJ2-5; 8 bases map to TRBD2. From germline, CDR1 is MNHEY and CDR2 SVGAGI. There are 13 residues in the CDR3. The V gene end was trimmed by 7 bases and the J gene end by 4 bases; junction bases not matched to a gene: 5. Here the CDR3 reads CASTGTSGETQYF. DNA of the CDR3: TGTGCCAGCACTGGGACTAGTGGAGAGACCCAGTACTTC.

The V and J genes are TRBV11-2 and TRBJ1-2; 11 bases agree with TRBD1. The CDR3 is 16 residues long. Germline values: CDR1 SGHAT, CDR2 FQNNGV. The junction had 7 bases not matched to a gene; V was cut back by 4 bases and J by 3 bases. CDR3 residues: CASSSRTGGKDYGYTF. CDR3 nucleotides: TGTGCCAGCAGCTCCAGGACAGGGGGCAAGGACTATGGCTACACCTTC.

The rearrangement uses TRBV4-2 and TRBJ2-3; no clear D gene. The V end was cut by 0 bases, the J end by 5 bases, with 12 bases between. This CDR3 contains 15 residues. Per the germline V gene, CDR1 is LGHNA and CDR2 is YNFKEQ. The CDR3 is CASSQDPVDEDTQYF. CDR3 DNA sequence: TGTGCCAGCAGCCAAGACCCAGTCGATGAAGATACGCAGTATTTT.

This chain connects TRBV7-2 to TRBJ1-1; D gene uncertain. V was shortened by 5 bases and J by 0 bases, with 7 bases between the two germline ends. CDR1 is SGHTA, CDR2 FQGNSA, per germline. The CDR3 is 13 amino acids. The chain's CDR3 is CASSPHLNTEAFF. In nucleotides, the CDR3 is TGTGCCAGCAGCCCCCACTTGAACACTGAAGCTTTCTTT.

The rearrangement uses TRBV5-1 and TRBJ1-2, with 8 positions matching TRBD1. CDR3 length: 16 residues. Germline CDR1 reads SGHRS; CDR2 reads YFSETQ. V shed 0 bases, J shed 3 bases, and the junction held 7 bases outside the gene matches. The CDR3 protein is CASSLETGVRDYGYTF. The CDR3 DNA reads as TGCGCCAGCAGCTTGGAGACAGGGGTGAGGGACTATGGCTACACCTTC.

CDR3 loop: CASSDLDRNQPQHF. The CDR3 coding sequence is TGTGCCAGCTCGGACCTCGACAGGAATCAGCCCCAGCATTTT. This chain links TRBV18 with TRBJ1-5; D might be TRBD1 (6 bases). Germline CDR1 is KGHSH and CDR2 is LQKENI. V was pared by 6 bases and J by 4 bases, with 13 bases between. The CDR3 loop spans 14 amino acids.

The chain recombines TRBV10-1 with TRBJ2-5, with TRBD2 matching over 13 bases. This CDR3 spans 17 amino acids. From germline, CDR1 is WNHNN and CDR2 SYGVQD (reference sequence). Trimming took 6 bases from V and 1 from J; bases not matched to a gene: 8. CDR3 sequence: CASRRGLAGKAQETQYF. CDR3 coding DNA: TGCGCCAGCAGGAGGGGACTAGCGGGGAAGGCCCAAGAGACCCAGTACTTC.

The J gene is TRBJ1-2, the V gene TRBV19, with D possibly being TRBD1 (5 bases). Deletions cut 6 bases from V and 2 bases from J, with 7 bases between. The V gene's germline CDR1 is LNHDA and CDR2 SQIVND (reference sequence). This CDR3 has 12 amino acids. The CDR3 is CASRAGNYGYTF. The CDR3 DNA is TGTGCCAGTAGGGCAGGGAACTATGGCTACACCTTC.

The table lists this clone with a count of one. The chain is built from TRBV30 and TRBJ1-1; the D is unclear. The ends were cut back, 0 bases at V and 6 bases at J, with 11 bases in the middle. The CDR3 sequence is 13 residues long. The V gene's germline CDR1 is GTSNPN and CDR2 SVGIG (reference sequence). The CDR3, as DNA: TGTGCCTGGAGTGTAATAGAGGGCCCTGAAGCTTTCTTT. Its protein product is CAWSVIEGPEAFF.

J is TRBJ2-7 and V is TRBV24-1; D remains unclear. V was pared by 8 bases and J by 7 bases, with 5 bases between. The germline V gene has CDR1 KGHDR and CDR2 SFDVKD. This CDR3 contains 9 residues. CDR3 loop: CATTKEQYF. Here the CDR3 DNA reads TGTGCCACCACTAAAGAGCAGTACTTC.

The table lists this clone with a few counts. The gene calls are TRBV5-4 and TRBJ1-2, with a possible D match to TRBD1 (5 bases). CDR1 and CDR2 (germline): SGHNT, YYREEE (reference sequence). V was shortened by 0 bases and J by 4 bases, with 7 bases between the two germline ends. The length of the CDR3 is 13 residues. The CDR3 protein is CASSLDGAYGYTF. In DNA form, the CDR3 reads TGTGCCAGCAGCTTGGATGGGGCCTATGGCTACACCTTC.

This chain uses TRBV4-1 with TRBJ1-4, with D unclear. The V end was cut by 1 base, the J end by 8 bases, with 14 bases between. This CDR3 is 15 amino acids long. Looked up from germline, CDR1 is MGHRA and CDR2 is YSYEKL. The CDR3 loop is CASSQVLGVEEKLFF. CDR3 bases: TGCGCCAGCAGCCAAGTGCTGGGCGTAGAGGAAAAACTGTTTTTT.

The chain employs TRBV4-2 and TRBJ2-7; 9 nucleotides agree with TRBD1. J was trimmed by 1 base and V by 6 bases; bases with no gene match: 4. Per the germline V gene, CDR1 is LGHNA and CDR2 is YNFKEQ. The CDR3 length is 14 residues. The CDR3 region is CASRGDRVSYEQYF. As DNA, the CDR3 is TGTGCCAGCAGGGGGGACAGGGTTTCCTACGAGCAGTACTTC.

This CDR3 reads CASSLVQGTGGNGYTF. For the CDR3, the DNA is TGTGCCAGCAGCTTAGTACAAGGGACAGGGGGAAATGGCTACACCTTC. This chain connects TRBV11-2 to TRBJ1-2; 11 bases agree with TRBD1. CDR3 size: 16 residues. V shed 1 base and J 6 bases; nucleotides not matched to a gene: 7. The germline V gene has CDR1 SGHAT and CDR2 FQNNGV. Supplemented by reference TRBV11-2 and TRBJ1-2, the full variable domain reads EAGVAQSPRYKIIEKRQSVAFWCNPISGHATLYWYQQILGQGPKLLIQFQNNGVVDDSQLPKDRFSAERLKGVDSTLKIQPAKLEDSAVYLCASSLVQGTGGNGYTFGSGTRLTVV.

The CDR3 reads CASSLMAGLNTGELFF. The CDR3, as DNA: TGTGCCAGCAGCTTAATGGCGGGGTTAAACACCGGGGAGCTGTTTTTT. The chain has TRBV7-8 and TRBJ2-2, with D maybe TRBD2 (6 bases). This CDR3 contains 16 residues. Germline V gene data show CDR1 as SGHVS and CDR2 as FQNEAQ. The V end lost 2 bases, the J end lost 2 bases, and 12 bases lay between the germline ends.

The rearrangement links TRBV4-1 to TRBJ2-7, with TRBD1 matching 11 bases. The CDR3 contains 16 residues. The junction had 11 bases not matched to a gene; V was cut back by 4 bases and J by 6 bases. Germline V gives CDR1 MGHRA, CDR2 YSYEKL. The CDR3 spells CASSPQPGQGGIEQYF. The DNA for the CDR3 is TGCGCCAGCAGCCCCCAGCCGGGACAGGGGGGCATCGAGCAGTACTTC.

The chain links TRBV5-1 to TRBJ2-1; 11 nucleotides align to TRBD1. The CDR3 is 17 amino acids. Germline assignment: CDR1 SGHRS and CDR2 YFSETQ. J was trimmed by 5 bases and V by 0 bases; bases with no gene match: 7. In nucleotides, the CDR3 is TGCGCCAGCAGCTTGGACTGGGACAGGGGGTTCAACAATGAGCAGTTCTTC. Its protein product is CASSLDWDRGFNNEQFF.

The chain recombines TRBV30 with TRBJ1-5, with 8 bases identical to TRBD1. The CDR3 totals 14 residues. The V gene's germline CDR1 is GTSNPN and CDR2 SVGIG (reference sequence). V trimming: 3 bases; J trimming: 5 bases; junction bases outside the gene matches: 6. The CDR3 nucleotides read TGTGCCTGGAGCATGACAGGGGATTATCAGCCCCAGCATTTT. Its translation: CAWSMTGDYQPQHF. Combining the CDR3 with reference TRBV30 and TRBJ1-5 gives the whole variable domain SQTIHQWPATLVQPVGSPLSLECTVEGTSNPNLYWYRQAAGRGLQLLFYSVGIGQISSEVPQNLSASRPQDRQFILSSKKLLLSDSGFYLCAWSMTGDYQPQHFGDGTRLSIL.

The chain joins TRBV7-8 to TRBJ1-2; D is uncertain. Per the germline V gene, CDR1 is SGHVS and CDR2 is FQNEAQ. The CDR3 has 14 residues. The V and J ends lost 0 bases and 1 base respectively, with 6 bases between them. Here the CDR3 DNA reads TGTGCCAGCAGCTTAGCCCTCCTTAACTATGGCTACACCTTC. Its protein product is CASSLALLNYGYTF.

The gene calls are TRBV12-1 and TRBJ2-6; the table gives TRBD2 as D, unverified against the DNA. TRBV12-1 is listed as a pseudogene. The CDR3 totals 16 residues. The CDR3 loop is CASSFGGYSGANVLTF. In DNA, the CDR3 is TGTGCCAGCAGCTTTGGAGGCTACTCTGGGGCCAACGTCCTGACTTTC.

This clone has a single count. J is TRBJ1-5 and V is TRBV4-2; tentative D call: TRBD1 (5 bases). The CDR3 contains 17 residues. CDR1 is LGHNA and CDR2 is YNFKEQ in the germline V gene. V lost 1 base and J lost 6, with 19 bases in between. The CDR3 reads CASSQVFSGGGSQPQHF. Written as DNA, the CDR3 is TGTGCCAGCAGCCAAGTTTTTTCGGGGGGAGGGAGTCAGCCCCAGCATTTT.

J is TRBJ1-4 and V is TRBV28; D unclear. The germline V gene encodes CDR1 MDHEN and CDR2 SYDVKM. This CDR3 contains 18 residues. Deletions cut 2 bases from V and 0 bases from J, with 16 bases between. CDR3 sequence (DNA): TGTGCCAGCAGTTTAAGTCTCGGGTTTGGAGCAACTAATGAAAAACTGTTTTTT. Translated, it gives CASSLSLGFGATNEKLFF. The complete variable domain, with remaining parts taken from reference TRBV28 and TRBJ1-4, reads DVKVTQSSRYLVKRTGEKVFLECVQDMDHENMFWYRQDPGLGLRLIYFSYDVKMKEKGDIPEGYSVSREKKERFSLILESASTNQTSMYLCASSLSLGFGATNEKLFFGSGTQLSVL.

The V and J genes are TRBV27 and TRBJ2-1; 13 bases align to TRBD2. Germline CDR1 and CDR2: MNHEY and SMNVEV (reference sequence). The CDR3 contains 15 residues. V shed 6 bases and J 5 bases; nucleotides not matched to a gene: 4. The CDR3, as DNA: TGTGCCAGCAGAGCCGGGACTAGCGGGGACAATGAGCAGTTCTTC. Translated, it gives CASRAGTSGDNEQFF.